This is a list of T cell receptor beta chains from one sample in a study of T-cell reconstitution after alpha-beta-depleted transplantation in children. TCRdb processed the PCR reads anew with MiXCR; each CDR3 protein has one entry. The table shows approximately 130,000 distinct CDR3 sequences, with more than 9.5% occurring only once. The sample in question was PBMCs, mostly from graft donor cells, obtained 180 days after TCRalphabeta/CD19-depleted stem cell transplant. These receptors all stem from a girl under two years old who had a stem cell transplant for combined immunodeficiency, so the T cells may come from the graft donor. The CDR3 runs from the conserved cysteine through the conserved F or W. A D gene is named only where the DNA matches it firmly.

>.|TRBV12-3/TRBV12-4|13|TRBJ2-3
CASRKTGLHTQYF
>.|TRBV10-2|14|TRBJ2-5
CASSVIEGPETQYF
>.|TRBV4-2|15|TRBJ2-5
CASSQGASEQETQYF
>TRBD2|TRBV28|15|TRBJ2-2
CASSKKRGTHRELFF
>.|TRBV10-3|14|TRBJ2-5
CAISALTGQETQYF
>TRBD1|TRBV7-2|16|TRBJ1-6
CASSLETGAYGSPLHF
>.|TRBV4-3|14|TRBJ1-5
CASSQERGNHPQHF
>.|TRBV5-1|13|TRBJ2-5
CASSLSLQETQYF
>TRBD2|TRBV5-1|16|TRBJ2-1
CASSLNSGGVFHEQFF
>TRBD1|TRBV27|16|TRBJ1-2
CASSLFPGGDSNGYTF